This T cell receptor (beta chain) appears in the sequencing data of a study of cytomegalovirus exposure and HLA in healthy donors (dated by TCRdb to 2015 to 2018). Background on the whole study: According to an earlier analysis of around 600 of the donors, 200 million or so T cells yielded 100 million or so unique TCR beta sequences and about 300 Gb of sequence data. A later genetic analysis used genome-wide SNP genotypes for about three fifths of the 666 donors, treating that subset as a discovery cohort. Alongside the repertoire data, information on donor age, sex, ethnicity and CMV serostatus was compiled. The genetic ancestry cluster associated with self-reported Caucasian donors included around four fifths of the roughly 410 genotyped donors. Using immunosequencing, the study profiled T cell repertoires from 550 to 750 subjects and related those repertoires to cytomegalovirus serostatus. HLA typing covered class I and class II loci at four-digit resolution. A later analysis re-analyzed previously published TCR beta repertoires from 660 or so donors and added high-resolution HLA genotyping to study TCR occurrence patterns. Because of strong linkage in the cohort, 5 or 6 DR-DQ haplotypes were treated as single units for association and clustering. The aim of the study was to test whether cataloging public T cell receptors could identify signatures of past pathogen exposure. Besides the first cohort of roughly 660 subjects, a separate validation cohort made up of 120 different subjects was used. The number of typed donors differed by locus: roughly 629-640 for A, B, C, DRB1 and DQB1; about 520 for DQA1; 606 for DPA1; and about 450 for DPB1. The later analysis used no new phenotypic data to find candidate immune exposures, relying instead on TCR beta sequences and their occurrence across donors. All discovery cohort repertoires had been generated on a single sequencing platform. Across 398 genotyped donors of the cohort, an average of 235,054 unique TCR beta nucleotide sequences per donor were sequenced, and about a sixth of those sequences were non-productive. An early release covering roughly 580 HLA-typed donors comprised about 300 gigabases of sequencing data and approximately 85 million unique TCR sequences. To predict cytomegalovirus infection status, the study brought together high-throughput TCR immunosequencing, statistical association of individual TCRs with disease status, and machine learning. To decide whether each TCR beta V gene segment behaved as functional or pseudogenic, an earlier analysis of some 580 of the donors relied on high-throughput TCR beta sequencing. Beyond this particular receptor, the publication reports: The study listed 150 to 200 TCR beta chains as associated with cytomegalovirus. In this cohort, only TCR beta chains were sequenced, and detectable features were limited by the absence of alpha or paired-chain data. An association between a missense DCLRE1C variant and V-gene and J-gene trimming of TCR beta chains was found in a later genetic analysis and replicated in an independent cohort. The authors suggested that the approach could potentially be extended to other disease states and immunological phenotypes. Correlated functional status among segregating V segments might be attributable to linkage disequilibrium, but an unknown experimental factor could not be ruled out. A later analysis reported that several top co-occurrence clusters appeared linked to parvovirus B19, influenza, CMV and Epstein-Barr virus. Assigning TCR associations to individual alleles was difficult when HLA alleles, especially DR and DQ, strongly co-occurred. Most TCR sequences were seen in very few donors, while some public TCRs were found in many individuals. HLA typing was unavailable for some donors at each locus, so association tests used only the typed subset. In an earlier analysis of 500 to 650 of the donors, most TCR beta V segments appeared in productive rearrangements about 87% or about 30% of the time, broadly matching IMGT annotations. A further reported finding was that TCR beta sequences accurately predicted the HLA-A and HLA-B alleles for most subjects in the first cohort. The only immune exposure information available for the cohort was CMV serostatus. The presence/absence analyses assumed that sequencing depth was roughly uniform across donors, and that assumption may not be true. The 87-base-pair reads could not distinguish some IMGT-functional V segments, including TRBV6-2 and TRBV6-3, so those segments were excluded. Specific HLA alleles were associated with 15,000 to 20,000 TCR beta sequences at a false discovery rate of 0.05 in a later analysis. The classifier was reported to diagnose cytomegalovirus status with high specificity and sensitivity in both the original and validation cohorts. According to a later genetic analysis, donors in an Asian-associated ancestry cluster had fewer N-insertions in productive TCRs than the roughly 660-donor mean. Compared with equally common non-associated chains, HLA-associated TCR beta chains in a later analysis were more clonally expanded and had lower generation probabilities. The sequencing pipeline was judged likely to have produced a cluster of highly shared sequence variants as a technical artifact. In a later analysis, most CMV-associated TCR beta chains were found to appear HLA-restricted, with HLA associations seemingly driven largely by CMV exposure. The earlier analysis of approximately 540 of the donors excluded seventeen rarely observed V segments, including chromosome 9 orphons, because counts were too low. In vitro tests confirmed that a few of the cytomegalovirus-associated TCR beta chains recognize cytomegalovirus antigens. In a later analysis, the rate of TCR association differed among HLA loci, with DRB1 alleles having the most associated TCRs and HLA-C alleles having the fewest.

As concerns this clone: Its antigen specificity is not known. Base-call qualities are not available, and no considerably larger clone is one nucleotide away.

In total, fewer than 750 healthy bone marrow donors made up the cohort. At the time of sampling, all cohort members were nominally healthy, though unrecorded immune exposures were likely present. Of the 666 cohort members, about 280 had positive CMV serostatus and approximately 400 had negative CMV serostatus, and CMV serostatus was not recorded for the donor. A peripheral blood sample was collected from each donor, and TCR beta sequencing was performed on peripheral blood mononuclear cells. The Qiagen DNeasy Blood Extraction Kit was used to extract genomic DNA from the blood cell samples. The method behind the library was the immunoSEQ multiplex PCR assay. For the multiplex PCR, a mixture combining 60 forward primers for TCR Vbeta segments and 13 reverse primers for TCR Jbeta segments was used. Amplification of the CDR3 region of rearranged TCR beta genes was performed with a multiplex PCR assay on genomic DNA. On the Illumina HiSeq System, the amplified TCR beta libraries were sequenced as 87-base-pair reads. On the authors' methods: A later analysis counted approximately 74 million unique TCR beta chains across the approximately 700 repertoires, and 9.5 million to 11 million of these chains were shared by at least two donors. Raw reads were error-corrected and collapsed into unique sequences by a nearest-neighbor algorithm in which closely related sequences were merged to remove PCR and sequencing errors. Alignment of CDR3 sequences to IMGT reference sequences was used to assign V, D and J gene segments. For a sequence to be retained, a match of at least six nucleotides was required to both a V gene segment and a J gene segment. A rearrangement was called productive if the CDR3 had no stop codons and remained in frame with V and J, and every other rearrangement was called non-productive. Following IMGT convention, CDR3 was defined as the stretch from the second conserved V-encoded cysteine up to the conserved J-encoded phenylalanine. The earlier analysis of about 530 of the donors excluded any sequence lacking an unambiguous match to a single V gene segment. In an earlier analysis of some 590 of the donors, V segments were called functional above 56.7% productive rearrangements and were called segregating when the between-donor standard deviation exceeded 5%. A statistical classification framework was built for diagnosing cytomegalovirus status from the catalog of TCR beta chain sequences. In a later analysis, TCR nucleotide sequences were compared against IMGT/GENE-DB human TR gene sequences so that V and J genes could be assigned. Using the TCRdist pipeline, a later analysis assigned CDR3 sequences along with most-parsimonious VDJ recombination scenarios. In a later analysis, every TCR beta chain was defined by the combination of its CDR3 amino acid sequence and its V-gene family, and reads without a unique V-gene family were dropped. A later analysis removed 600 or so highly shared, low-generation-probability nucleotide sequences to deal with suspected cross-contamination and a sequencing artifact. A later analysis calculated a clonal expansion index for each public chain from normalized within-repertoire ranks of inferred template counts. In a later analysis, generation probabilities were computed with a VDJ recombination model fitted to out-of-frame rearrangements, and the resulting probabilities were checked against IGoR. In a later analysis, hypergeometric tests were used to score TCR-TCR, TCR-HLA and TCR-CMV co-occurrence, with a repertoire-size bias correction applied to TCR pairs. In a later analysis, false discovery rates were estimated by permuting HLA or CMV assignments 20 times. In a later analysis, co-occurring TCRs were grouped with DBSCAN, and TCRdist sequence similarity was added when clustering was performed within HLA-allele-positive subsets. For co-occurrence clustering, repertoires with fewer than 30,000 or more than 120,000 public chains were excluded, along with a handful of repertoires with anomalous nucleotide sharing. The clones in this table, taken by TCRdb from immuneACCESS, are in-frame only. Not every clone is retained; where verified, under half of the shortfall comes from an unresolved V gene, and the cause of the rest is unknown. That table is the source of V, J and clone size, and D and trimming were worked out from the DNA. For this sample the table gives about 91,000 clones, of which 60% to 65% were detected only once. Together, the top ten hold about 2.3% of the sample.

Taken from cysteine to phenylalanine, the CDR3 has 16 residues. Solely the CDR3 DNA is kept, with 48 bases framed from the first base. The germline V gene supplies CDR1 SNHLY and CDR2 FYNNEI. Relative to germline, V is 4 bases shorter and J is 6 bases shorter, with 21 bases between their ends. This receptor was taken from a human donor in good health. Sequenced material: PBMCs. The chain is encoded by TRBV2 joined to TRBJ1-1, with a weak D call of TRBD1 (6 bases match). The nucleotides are TGTGCCAGCAGTGGGGGTACAGGGAGCCGGCGCTCTGAAGCTTTCTTT. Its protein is CASSGGTGSRRSEAFF.